The T cell receptor beta chain under discussion was sequenced for a study of tumor-infiltrating lymphocytes in primary liver carcinoma. The authors made TCR beta cDNA from approximately 500 ng total RNA with a constant-region primer. Modified slightly, ARM-PCR produced TCR beta libraries over three nested multiplex PCR rounds. TCRdb called the multiplex PCR reads again in MiXCR, with one record for every CDR3 protein. The sample includes 100,000 or so distinct CDR3 sequences, around 73% seen only once; the top ten take 9.5% to 15%. As for this clonotype: Its ends do not fully match the called genes, so a read error is possible.

Co-extraction of RNA and DNA was performed on about 19-33 mg of unsorted bulk tissue. The sequencing input was liver tumor tissue from sampling region 2. Subset of the sample: tumor region T2, inferior pole. This TCR was sampled from a woman aged 55-69 years with primary liver carcinoma and hepatitis B virus infection.

As DNA, the CDR3 is TGCAGCGTTCGGCAAACCCCGGACGGAAGCCGTGCAGATACACAGTATTTT. This translates into CSVRQTPDGSRADTQYF. V is TRBV29-1 and J is TRBJ2-3, with D uncertain. This CDR3 region has 17 residues. The germline V gene encodes CDR1 SQVTM and CDR2 ANQGSEA.